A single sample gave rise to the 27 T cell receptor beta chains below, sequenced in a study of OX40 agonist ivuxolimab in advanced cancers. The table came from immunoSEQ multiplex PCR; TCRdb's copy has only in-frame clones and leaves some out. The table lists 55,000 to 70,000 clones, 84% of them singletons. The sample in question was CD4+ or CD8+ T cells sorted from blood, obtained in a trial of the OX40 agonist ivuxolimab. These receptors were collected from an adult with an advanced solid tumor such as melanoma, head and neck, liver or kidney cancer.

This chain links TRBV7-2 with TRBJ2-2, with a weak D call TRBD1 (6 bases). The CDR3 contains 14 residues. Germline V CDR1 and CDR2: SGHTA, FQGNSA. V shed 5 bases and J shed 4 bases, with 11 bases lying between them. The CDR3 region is CASSPGTFTGELFF. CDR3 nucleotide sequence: TGTGCCAGCAGCCCGGGGACATTCACCGGGGAGCTGTTTTTT.

This CDR3 reads CASRGGYEQYF. CDR3 DNA: TGTGCCAGCAGGGGCGGCTACGAGCAGTACTTC. V and J are TRBV28 and TRBJ2-7; D not certain. Germline CDR1 and CDR2: MDHEN and SYDVKM. V was trimmed by 6 bases and J by 3 bases, leaving 6 bases between them. The CDR3 consists of 11 residues.

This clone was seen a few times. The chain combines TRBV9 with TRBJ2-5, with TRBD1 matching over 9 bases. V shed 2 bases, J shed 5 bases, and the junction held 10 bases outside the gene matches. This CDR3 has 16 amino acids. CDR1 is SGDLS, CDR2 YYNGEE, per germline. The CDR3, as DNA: TGTGCCAGCAGCGTGAGCGGGACAGGGAGGCAGGAGACCCAGTACTTC. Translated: CASSVSGTGRQETQYF. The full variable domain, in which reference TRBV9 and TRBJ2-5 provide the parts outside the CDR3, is DSGVTQTPKHLITATGQRVTLRCSPRSGDLSVYWYQQSLDQGLQFLIQYYNGEERAKGNILERFSAQQFPDLHSELNLSSLELGDSALYFCASSVSGTGRQETQYFGPGTRLLVL.

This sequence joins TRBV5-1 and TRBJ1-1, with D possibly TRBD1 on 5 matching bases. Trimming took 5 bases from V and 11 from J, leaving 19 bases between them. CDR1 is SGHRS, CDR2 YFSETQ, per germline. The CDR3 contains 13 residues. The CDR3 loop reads CASSVSNNQGAFF. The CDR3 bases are TGCGCCAGCAGTGTATCGAACAACCAGGGCGCTTTCTTT.

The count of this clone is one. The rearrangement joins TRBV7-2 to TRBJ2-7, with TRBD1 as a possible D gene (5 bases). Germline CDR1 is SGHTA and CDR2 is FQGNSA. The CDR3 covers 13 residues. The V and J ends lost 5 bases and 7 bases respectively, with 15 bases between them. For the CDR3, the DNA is TGTGCCAGCAGCGCCCAAGGGCAGGGAGAGCAGTACTTC. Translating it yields CASSAQGQGEQYF.

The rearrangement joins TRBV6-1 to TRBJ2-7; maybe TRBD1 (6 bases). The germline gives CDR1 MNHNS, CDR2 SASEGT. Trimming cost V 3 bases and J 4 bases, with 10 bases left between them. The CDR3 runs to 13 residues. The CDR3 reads CASSDRGGYEQYF. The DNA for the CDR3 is TGTGCCAGCAGTGACAGGGGCGGGTACGAGCAGTACTTC.

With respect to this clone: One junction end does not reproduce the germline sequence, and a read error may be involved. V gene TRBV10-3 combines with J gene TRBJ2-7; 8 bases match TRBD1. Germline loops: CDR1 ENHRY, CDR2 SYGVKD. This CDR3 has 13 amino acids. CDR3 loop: CAFRRQGTHEQYF. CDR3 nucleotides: TGTGCCTTCAGAAGACAGGGGACCCACGAGCAGTACTTC.

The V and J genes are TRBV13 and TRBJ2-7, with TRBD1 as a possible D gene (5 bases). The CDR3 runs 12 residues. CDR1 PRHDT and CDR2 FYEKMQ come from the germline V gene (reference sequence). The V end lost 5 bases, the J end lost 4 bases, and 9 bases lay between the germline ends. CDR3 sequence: CASSTQDYEQYF. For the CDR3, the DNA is TGTGCCAGCAGCACACAGGATTACGAGCAGTACTTC.

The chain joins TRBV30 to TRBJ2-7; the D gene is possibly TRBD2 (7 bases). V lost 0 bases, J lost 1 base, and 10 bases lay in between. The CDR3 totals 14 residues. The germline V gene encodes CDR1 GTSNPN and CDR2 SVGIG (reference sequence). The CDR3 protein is CAWSVGGGSYEQYF. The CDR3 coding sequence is TGTGCCTGGAGTGTGGGAGGGGGATCCTACGAGCAGTACTTC.

As DNA, the CDR3 is TGTGCCAGCAGCTCGGGCGCGGGGTCCGGGGAGCTGTTTTTT. Its protein product is CASSSGAGSGELFF. The chain uses TRBV11-3 and TRBJ2-2; TRBD2 is a possible D gene (6 bases). CDR1 SGHNT and CDR2 YENEEA come from the germline V gene. V was shortened by 4 bases and J by 6 bases, with 12 bases between the two germline ends. The CDR3 has 14 amino acids.

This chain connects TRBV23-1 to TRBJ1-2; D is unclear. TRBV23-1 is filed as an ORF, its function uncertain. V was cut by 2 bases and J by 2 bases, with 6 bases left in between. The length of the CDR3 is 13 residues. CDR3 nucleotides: TGCGCCAGCAGTCAACCGGGAAACTATGGCTACACCTTC. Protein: CASSQPGNYGYTF.

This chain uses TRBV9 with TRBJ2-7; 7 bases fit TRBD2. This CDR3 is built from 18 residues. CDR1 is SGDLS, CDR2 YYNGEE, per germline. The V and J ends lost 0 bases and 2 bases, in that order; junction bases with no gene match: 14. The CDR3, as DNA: TGTGCCAGCAGCGTAGGTATAGACGGAAGCGGGGCTACCTACGAGCAGTACTTC. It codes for CASSVGIDGSGATYEQYF.

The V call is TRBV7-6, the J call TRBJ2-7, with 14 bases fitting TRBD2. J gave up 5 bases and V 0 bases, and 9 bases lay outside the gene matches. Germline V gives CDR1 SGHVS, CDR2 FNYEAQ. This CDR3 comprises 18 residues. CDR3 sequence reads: CASSLAPGLAGGSNEQYF. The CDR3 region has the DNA TGTGCCAGCAGCTTAGCGCCCGGACTAGCGGGGGGTAGTAACGAGCAGTACTTC.

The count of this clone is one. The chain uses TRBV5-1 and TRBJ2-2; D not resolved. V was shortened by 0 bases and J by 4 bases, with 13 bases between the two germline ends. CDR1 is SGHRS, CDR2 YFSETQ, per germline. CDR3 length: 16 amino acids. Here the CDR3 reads CASSLAVADITGELFF. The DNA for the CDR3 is TGCGCCAGCAGCTTGGCGGTAGCCGACATCACCGGGGAGCTGTTTTTT.

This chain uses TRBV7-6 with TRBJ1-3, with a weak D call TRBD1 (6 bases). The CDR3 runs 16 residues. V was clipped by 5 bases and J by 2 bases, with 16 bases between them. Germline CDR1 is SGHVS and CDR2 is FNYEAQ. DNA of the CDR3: TGTGCCAGCAGCGAAAGTCAGGGGATAGCTGGAAACACCATATATTTT. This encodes CASSESQGIAGNTIYF.

The CDR3 reads CASSPYRGLTEKLFF. CDR3 in DNA: TGCGCCAGCAGCCCATACAGGGGGCTCACTGAAAAACTGTTTTTT. The chain combines TRBV4-3 with TRBJ1-4; 9 bases line up with TRBD1. CDR3 length: 15 residues. Germline-derived CDR1 and CDR2 are LGHNA and YSLEER. The V and J ends lost 4 bases and 7 bases, in that order; junction bases with no gene match: 7.

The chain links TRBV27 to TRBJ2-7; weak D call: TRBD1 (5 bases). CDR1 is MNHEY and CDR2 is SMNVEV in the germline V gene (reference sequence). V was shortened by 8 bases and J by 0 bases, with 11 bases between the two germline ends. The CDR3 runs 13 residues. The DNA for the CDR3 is TGTGCCAGCGGGCCTAGGGGCTCCTACGAGCAGTACTTC. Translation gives CASGPRGSYEQYF.

The DNA for the CDR3 is TGTGCCAGCAGCTTACTAGGTAGAGACAGGTACACCTTC. It specifies CASSLLGRDRYTF. This chain links TRBV7-2 with TRBJ1-2, with D perhaps matching TRBD1 (6 bases). The V and J ends lost 2 bases and 11 bases respectively, with 15 bases between them. The CDR3 consists of 13 residues. Germline assignment: CDR1 SGHTA and CDR2 FQGNSA.

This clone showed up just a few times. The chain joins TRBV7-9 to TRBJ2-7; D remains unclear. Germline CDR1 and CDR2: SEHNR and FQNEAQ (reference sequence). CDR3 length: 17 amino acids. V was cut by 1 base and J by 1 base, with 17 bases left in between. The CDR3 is CASSLEWNGKGSYEQYF. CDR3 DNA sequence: TGTGCCAGCAGCTTAGAATGGAATGGCAAAGGGTCCTACGAGCAGTACTTC.

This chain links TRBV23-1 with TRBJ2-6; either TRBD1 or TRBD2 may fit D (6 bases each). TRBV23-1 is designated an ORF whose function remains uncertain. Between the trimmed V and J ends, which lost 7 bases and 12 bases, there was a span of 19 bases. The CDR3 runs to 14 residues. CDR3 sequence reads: CASTLGGTESVLTF. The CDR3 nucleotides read TGCGCCAGCACTCTAGGGGGGACTGAGAGCGTCCTGACTTTC.

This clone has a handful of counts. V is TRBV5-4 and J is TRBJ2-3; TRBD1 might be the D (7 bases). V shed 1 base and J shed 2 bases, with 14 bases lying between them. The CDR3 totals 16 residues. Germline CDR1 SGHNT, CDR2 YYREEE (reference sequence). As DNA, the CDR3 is TGTGCCAGCAGCTTGCAGGGGGGACATATCACAGATACGCAGTATTTT. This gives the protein CASSLQGGHITDTQYF.

In DNA form, the CDR3 reads TGTGCCAGCAGCTTGGGCCTAGCAACAGATACGCAGTATTTT. Its translation is CASSLGLATDTQYF. The rearrangement links TRBV5-6 to TRBJ2-3, with a weak D call TRBD2 (5 bases). The V gene's germline CDR1 is SGHDT and CDR2 YYEEEE. The CDR3 is 14 amino acids. Trimming pared 0 bases from V and 3 bases from J, leaving 8 bases between.

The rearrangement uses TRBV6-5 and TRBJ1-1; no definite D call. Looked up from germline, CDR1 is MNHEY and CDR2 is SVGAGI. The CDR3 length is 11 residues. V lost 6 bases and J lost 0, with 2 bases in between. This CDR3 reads CASRLNTEAFF. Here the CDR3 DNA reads TGTGCCAGCAGGCTGAACACTGAAGCTTTCTTT.

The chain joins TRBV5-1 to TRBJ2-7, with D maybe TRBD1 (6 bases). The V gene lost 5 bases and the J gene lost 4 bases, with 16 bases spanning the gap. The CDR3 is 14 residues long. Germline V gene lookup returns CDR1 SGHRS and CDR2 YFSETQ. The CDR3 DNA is TGCGCCAGCAGTGAGAGTCAGGGGCGGTACGAGCAGTACTTC. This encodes CASSESQGRYEQYF.

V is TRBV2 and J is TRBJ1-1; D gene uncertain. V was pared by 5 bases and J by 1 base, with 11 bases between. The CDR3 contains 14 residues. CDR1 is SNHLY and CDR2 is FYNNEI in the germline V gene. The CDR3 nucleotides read TGTGCCAGCAGTAGGAGGGCGGAGAACACTGAAGCTTTCTTT. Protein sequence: CASSRRAENTEAFF.

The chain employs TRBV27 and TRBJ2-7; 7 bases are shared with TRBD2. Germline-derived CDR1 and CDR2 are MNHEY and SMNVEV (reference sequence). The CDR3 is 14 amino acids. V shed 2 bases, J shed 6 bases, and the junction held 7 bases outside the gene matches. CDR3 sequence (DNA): TGTGCCAGCAGTTTACAGCGGGGACCGACCGAGCAGTACTTC. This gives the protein CASSLQRGPTEQYF.

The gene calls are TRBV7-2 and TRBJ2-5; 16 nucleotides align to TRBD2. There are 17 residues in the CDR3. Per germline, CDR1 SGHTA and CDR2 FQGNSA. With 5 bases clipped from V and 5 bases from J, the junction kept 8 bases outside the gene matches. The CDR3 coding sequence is TGTGCCAGCAGCCCCTCCGGGACTAGCGGGGGGGCGGAGACCCAGTACTTC. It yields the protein CASSPSGTSGGAETQYF.